The text below deals with one T cell receptor beta chain. The antigen is undetermined. PCR amplification relied on 60 Vbeta primers (plus 13 Jbeta primers). Assay used: immunoSEQ multiplex PCR; TCRdb lists only in-frame clones, some missing. The sample shows some 180,000 clones, approximately 80% of them seen only once. The CDR3 contains 15 residues. CDR1 and CDR2 (germline): SEHNR, FQNEAQ (reference sequence). V lost 2 bases and J lost 6, with 17 bases in between. Those who donated were healthy bone marrow donors. The data stem from a study of cytomegalovirus exposure and HLA in healthy donors. Study-wide points: Accurate predictions that matched the HLA-A and HLA-B alleles of most subjects were reportedly made from TCR beta sequences. While the bulk of TCR sequences proved rare, some public TCRs turned up in many donors. The authors enumerated around 150 TCR beta chains as linked to cytomegalovirus.

This chain connects TRBV7-9 to TRBJ2-7; D possibly corresponds to TRBD2 (5 bases). This sequence was found in a girl under 18 in good health and CMV-seropositive. Source material: PBMCs. CDR3 sequence reads: CASSLTLPEGGEQYF. DNA of the CDR3: TGTGCCAGCAGCTTAACTCTACCGGAAGGAGGCGAGCAGTACTTC.